Following are 4 T cell receptor beta chains from one sample sequenced in a study of blood T cell repertoires in COVID-19. The protocol was immunoSEQ multiplex PCR, while the TCRdb copy is restricted to in-frame clones and leaves out a portion. The table has fewer than 200,000 clones, 79% seen once. The sample consisted of PBMCs or T cells enriched from blood (not recorded which). The origin of the receptors is a woman in her 70s in a cohort exposed to, infected with or recovered from COVID-19 (not recorded which).

The V and J genes are TRBV14 and TRBJ2-7, with 9 bases identical to TRBD1. The CDR3 spans 16 residues. V was pared by 3 bases and J by 2 bases, with 8 bases of the junction left unmatched. Germline V gene data show CDR1 as SGHDN and CDR2 as FVKESK. Here the CDR3 reads CASSHRPGTGTYEQYF. CDR3 in DNA: TGTGCCAGCAGCCACCGTCCCGGGACAGGGACCTACGAGCAGTACTTC.

In this sample, this clone turned up many times. The rearrangement uses TRBV10-3 and TRBJ2-7; TRBD1 matches 12 bases. CDR3 length: 15 residues. Losses at the gene ends were 4 bases for V and 5 bases for J; bases not matched to a gene: 6. From germline, CDR1 is ENHRY and CDR2 SYGVKD. CDR3: CAISGPGTGGDEQYF. The CDR3 DNA reads TGTGCCATCAGTGGGCCCGGGACAGGGGGCGACGAGCAGTACTTC.

The rearrangement joins TRBV30 to TRBJ2-1; maybe TRBD2 (5 bases). Per germline, CDR1 GTSNPN and CDR2 SVGIG (reference sequence). The CDR3 loop spans 14 amino acids. V was cut by 3 bases and J by 8 bases, with 17 bases left in between. The CDR3 region is CAWRGLPTAHEQFF. The CDR3 bases are TGTGCCTGGAGAGGACTTCCTACGGCCCATGAGCAGTTCTTC.

The chain couples TRBV7-8 to TRBJ1-2; weak D call: TRBD1 (5 bases). Germline V lookup: CDR1 SGHVS, CDR2 FQNEAQ. This CDR3 has 12 residues. V lost 10 bases, J lost 8 bases, and 17 bases lay in between. The DNA for the CDR3 is TGTGCCACCCGGGACTTTAGTTCCGGCTACACCTTC. Translating gives CATRDFSSGYTF.